One and the same sample provided the 15 T cell receptor beta chains below, sequenced in a study of Ad26.COV2.S vaccination and SARS-CoV-2 variants. TCRdb's table, derived via immunoSEQ multiplex PCR, lists solely in-frame clones and lacks some. The sample includes about half a million clones, around 89% seen only once; the top ten take 1.7%. This sample's treatment: about 20 received Ad26.COV2.S at low or high dose, single or two shots; 5 received placebo; per-sample allocation not given. Sampling occurred on day 63 after the first vaccine or placebo injection. The source material was peripheral blood, sampled in a trial of Ad26.COV2.S vaccine versus placebo. The receptor set was obtained from a person aged 18-65 years who received the Ad26.COV2.S COVID-19 vaccine or a placebo.

Only one count was recorded for this clone. The V and J genes are TRBV3-1 (or the pseudogene TRBV3-2) and TRBJ2-3; D may match TRBD1 or TRBD2 (5 bases each). The CDR3 runs 11 residues. Germline-derived CDR1 and CDR2 are LGHDT and YNNKEL (reference sequence). V lost 4 bases and J lost 6, with 5 bases in between. CDR3: CASSRGDTQYF. DNA of the CDR3: TGTGCCAGCAGCCGGGGGGATACGCAGTATTTT.

The chain employs TRBV6-6 and TRBJ1-6; no definite D call. Trimming shortened V by 5 bases and J by 0 bases, and 14 bases separated the two germline ends. Germline V gives CDR1 MNHNY, CDR2 SVGAGI (reference sequence). The CDR3 is 17 residues long. CDR3 nucleotides: TGTGCCAGCAGTCCAGCGGGGTCCAGCTCCTATAATTCACCCCTCCACTTT. It translates to CASSPAGSSSYNSPLHF.

The chain couples TRBV24-1 to TRBJ2-1, with TRBD2 matching over 9 bases. From germline, CDR1 is KGHDR and CDR2 SFDVKD. This CDR3 is 16 amino acids long. Trimming cost V 4 bases and J 1 base; bases outside gene matches: 4. The DNA for the CDR3 is TGTGCCACCAGTGACCCGAGCGGGGGGTCCTACAATGAGCAGTTCTTC. Translated: CATSDPSGGSYNEQFF.

This chain joins TRBV2 and TRBJ1-6; D not certain. Per the germline V gene, CDR1 is SNHLY and CDR2 is FYNNEI. Trimming left V 6 bases short and J 7 bases short, with 10 bases between. The CDR3 loop spans 13 amino acids. The CDR3 region has the DNA TGTGCCAGCAGCGCCGGACGAAATTCACCCCTCCACTTT. It is translated as CASSAGRNSPLHF.

The V call is TRBV3-1 (or the pseudogene TRBV3-2), the J call TRBJ1-1, with 10 bases that match TRBD1. This CDR3 has 16 amino acids. V was pared by 5 bases and J by 0 bases, with 6 bases of the junction left unmatched. Germline CDR1 is LGHDT and CDR2 is YNNKEL (reference sequence). DNA of the CDR3: TGTGCCAGCAGCTGGGGACAGGGGTGGATGAACACTGAAGCTTTCTTT. This encodes CASSWGQGWMNTEAFF.

The CDR3 loop reads CASSGRAVSYGYTF. The CDR3 DNA sequence: TGTGCCAGCAGCGGTCGGGCCGTTAGCTATGGCTACACCTTC. The J gene is TRBJ1-2, the V gene TRBV5-6; D not certain. This CDR3 comprises 14 residues. Trimming left V 4 bases short and J 4 bases short, with 14 bases between. Germline CDR1 is SGHDT and CDR2 is YYEEEE.

The chain joins TRBV9 to TRBJ1-4; 7 bases map to TRBD1. The CDR3 loop spans 14 amino acids. The junction had 8 bases not matched to a gene; V was cut back by 4 bases and J by 8 bases. Germline CDR1 reads SGDLS; CDR2 reads YYNGEE. The CDR3: CASSPSPTGEKLFF. CDR3 DNA sequence: TGTGCCAGCAGCCCAAGCCCGACAGGGGAAAAACTGTTTTTT.

CDR3 protein: CSVDRGLRETQYF. Written as DNA, the CDR3 is TGCAGCGTGGACAGAGGCTTACGGGAGACCCAGTACTTC. V is TRBV29-1 and J is TRBJ2-5; D perhaps matches TRBD1 (6 bases). This CDR3 has 13 residues. V lost 6 bases and J 5 bases, leaving 16 bases between the germline ends. The germline V gene encodes CDR1 SQVTM and CDR2 ANQGSEA.

The rearrangement links TRBV19 to TRBJ2-2; D perhaps matches TRBD1 (5 bases). The CDR3 has 13 residues. V gave up 7 bases and J gave up 0 bases, with 6 bases separating them. Germline values: CDR1 LNHDA, CDR2 SQIVND (reference sequence). CDR3 nucleotides: TGTGCCAGTAAGGGGTCGAACACCGGGGAGCTGTTTTTT. Translating it yields CASKGSNTGELFF.

The V gene is TRBV4-1, the J gene TRBJ2-3, with TRBD2 as a possible D gene (5 bases). CDR3 length: 16 residues. The V gene lost 1 base and the J gene lost 4 bases, with 15 bases spanning the gap. Germline V gives CDR1 MGHRA, CDR2 YSYEKL. CDR3 residues: CASSQAAGKVADTQYF. In DNA, the CDR3 is TGCGCCAGCAGCCAAGCGGCCGGGAAAGTAGCAGATACGCAGTATTTT.

A single count supports this clone. The gene calls are TRBV4-1 and TRBJ2-6, with 12 bases identical to TRBD2. The V gene end was trimmed by 1 base and the J gene end by 2 bases; junction bases not matched to a gene: 0. The CDR3 loop spans 17 amino acids. Germline CDR1 reads MGHRA; CDR2 reads YSYEKL. The CDR3 coding sequence is TGCGCCAGCAGCCAAGGACTAGCGGGGGCTGGGGCCAACGTCCTGACTTTC. This codes for CASSQGLAGAGANVLTF.

This chain links TRBV27 with TRBJ2-1, with 15 bases identical to TRBD2. V shed 6 bases and J 0 bases; nucleotides not matched to a gene: 21. Germline V gene sequence: CDR1 MNHEY, CDR2 SMNVEV (reference sequence). The CDR3 sequence is 23 residues long. The CDR3 loop is CASRSFGGLGLAGGMGSYNEQFF. The CDR3 DNA reads as TGTGCCAGCAGGTCTTTTGGGGGCTTGGGACTAGCGGGAGGCATGGGCTCCTACAATGAGCAGTTCTTC.

This chain uses TRBV30 with TRBJ1-2; D not resolved. This CDR3 region has 13 residues. Per the germline V gene, CDR1 is GTSNPN and CDR2 is SVGIG (reference sequence). Trimming took 4 bases from V and 6 from J, leaving 15 bases between them. The CDR3 DNA reads TGTGCCTGGATCGGCAGTCTCGTTGATGGCTACACCTTC. Encoded protein: CAWIGSLVDGYTF. The whole variable domain, filled in from reference TRBV30 and TRBJ1-2, reads SQTIHQWPATLVQPVGSPLSLECTVEGTSNPNLYWYRQAAGRGLQLLFYSVGIGQISSEVPQNLSASRPQDRQFILSSKKLLLSDSGFYLCAWIGSLVDGYTFGSGTRLTVV.

The V call is TRBV4-1, the J call TRBJ2-3, with no clear D. The V gene lost 4 bases and the J gene lost 5 bases, with 13 bases spanning the gap. The CDR3 length is 14 residues. The germline CDR1 and CDR2 sequences are MGHRA and YSYEKL. CDR3 in DNA: TGCGCCAGCAGCCCTCCCCTTAGGGTAGATACGCAGTATTTT. This encodes CASSPPLRVDTQYF.

The chain couples TRBV5-1 to TRBJ2-1; 8 bases match TRBD2. V shed 8 bases, J shed 7 bases, and the junction held 11 bases outside the gene matches. Germline V gene sequence: CDR1 SGHRS, CDR2 YFSETQ. CDR3 length: 14 amino acids. DNA of the CDR3: TGCGCCAGTTCAGAGGCTAGCGGGCCGAATGAGCAGTTCTTC. Its protein is CASSEASGPNEQFF. Looking up the rest from reference TRBV5-1 and TRBJ2-1 gives the full variable domain: KAGVTQTPRYLIKTRGQQVTLSCSPISGHRSVSWYQQTPGQGLQFLFEYFSETQRNKGNFPGRFSGRQFSNSRSEMNVSTLELGDSALYLCASSEASGPNEQFFGPGTRLTVL.